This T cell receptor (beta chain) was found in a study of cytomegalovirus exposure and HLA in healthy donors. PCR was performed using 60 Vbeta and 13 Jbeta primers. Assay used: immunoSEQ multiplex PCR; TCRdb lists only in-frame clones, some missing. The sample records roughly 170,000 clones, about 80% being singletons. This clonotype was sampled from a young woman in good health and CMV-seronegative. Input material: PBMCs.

The CDR3 is CASSPDQGGTGELFF. CDR3 sequence (DNA): TGTGCCAGCTCACCAGACCAGGGTGGAACCGGGGAGCTGTTTTTT. J is TRBJ2-2 and V is TRBV18; D may be TRBD1 (5 bases). This CDR3 contains 15 residues. V shed 2 bases and J shed 5 bases, with 12 bases lying between them. Germline values: CDR1 KGHSH, CDR2 LQKENI.